This T cell receptor (beta chain) was observed in a study of cytotoxic CD8 clonotypes in ibrutinib-treated CLL. Study overall: Within the patient group, under 12 were relapsed/refractory and approximately 15 treatment-naive, and about 18 were IGHV unmutated. Average yields of approximately 260,000 productive templates and 94,082 productive rearrangements characterized the samples.

Germline lookup yields CDR1 MNHEY and CDR2 SVGAGI. V was shortened by 0 bases and J by 12 bases, with 21 bases between the two germline ends. This CDR3 has 15 residues. With regard to this clone: Its target is unknown.

General study findings and limits: Among the clonotypes, public ones were uncommon and contracted or held stable on treatment.

Depth targeted 1 in 200,000 to 1 in 1 million T cells, averaging 10x coverage per clonotype. Clones were read by immunoSEQ multiplex PCR, and TCRdb kept only the in-frame ones, dropping some. Among hundreds of thousands of clones listed, around 70% were seen once. The origin of this receptor is a human donor with chronic lymphocytic leukemia. The V call is TRBV6-5, the J call TRBJ2-7; D possibly matches TRBD1 or TRBD2 (6 bases each). The source material was PBMCs, sampled after 12 months of ibrutinib treatment. The CDR3 here is CASSYSTTYGGAPYF. The CDR3 coding sequence is TGTGCCAGCAGTTACTCGACAACTTACGGGGGCGCCCCGTACTTC.